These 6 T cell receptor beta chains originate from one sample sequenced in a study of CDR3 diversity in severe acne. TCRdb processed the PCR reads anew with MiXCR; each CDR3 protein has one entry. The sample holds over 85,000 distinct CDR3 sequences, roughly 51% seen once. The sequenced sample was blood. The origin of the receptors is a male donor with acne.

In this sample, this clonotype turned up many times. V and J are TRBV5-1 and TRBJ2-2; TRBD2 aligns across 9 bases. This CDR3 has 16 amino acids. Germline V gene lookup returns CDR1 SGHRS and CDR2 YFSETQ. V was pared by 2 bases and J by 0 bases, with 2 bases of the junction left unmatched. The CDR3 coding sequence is TGCGCCAGCAGCTTCTTAGCGGGAGCGAACACCGGGGAGCTGTTTTTT. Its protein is CASSFLAGANTGELFF.

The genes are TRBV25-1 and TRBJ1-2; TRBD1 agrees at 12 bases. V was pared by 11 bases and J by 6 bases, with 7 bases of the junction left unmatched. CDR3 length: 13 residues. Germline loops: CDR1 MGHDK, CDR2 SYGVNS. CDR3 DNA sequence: TGTGCCTTCCCGGGACAGGGGGCTGATGGCTACACCTTC. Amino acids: CAFPGQGADGYTF.

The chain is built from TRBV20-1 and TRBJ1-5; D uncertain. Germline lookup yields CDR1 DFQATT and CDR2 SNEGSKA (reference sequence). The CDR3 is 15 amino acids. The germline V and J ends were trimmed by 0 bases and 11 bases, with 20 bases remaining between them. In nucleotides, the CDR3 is TGCAGTGCTAGAGATCTCCGGCTAGCGGAAGAGACCCAGCATTTT. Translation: CSARDLRLAEETQHF.

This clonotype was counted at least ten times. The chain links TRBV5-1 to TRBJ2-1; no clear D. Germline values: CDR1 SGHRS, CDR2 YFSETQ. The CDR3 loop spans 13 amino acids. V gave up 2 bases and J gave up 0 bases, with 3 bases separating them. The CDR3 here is CASSLSSYNEQFF. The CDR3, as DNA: TGCGCCAGCAGCTTAAGCTCCTACAATGAGCAGTTCTTC.

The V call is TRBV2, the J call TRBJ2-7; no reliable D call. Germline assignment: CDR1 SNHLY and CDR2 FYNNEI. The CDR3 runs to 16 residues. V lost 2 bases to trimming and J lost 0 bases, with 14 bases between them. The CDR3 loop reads CASSERSALNSYEQYF. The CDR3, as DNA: TGTGCCAGCAGTGAACGTTCAGCCCTCAACTCCTACGAGCAGTACTTC.

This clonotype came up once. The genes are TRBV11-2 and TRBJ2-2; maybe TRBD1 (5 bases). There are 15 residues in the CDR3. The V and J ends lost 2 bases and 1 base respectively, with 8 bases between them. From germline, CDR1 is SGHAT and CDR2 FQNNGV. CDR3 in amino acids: CASSLNRLNTGELFF. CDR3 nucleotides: TGTGCCAGCAGCTTAAACAGGCTGAACACCGGGGAGCTGTTTTTT.